This paragraph reports one TCR beta chain. This CDR3 contains 15 residues. V dropped 1 base and J dropped 6; count of bases not matched to a gene: 6. Germline CDR1 reads KGHDR; CDR2 reads SFDVKD. The record originates from a study of T cell responses to AZD1222 COVID-19 vaccine. Some clones are missing from TCRdb's copy, which holds only in-frame ones; the method was immunoSEQ multiplex PCR. The sample lists 74,000 or so clones; about 85% were seen once. The sequence was collected from an adult in good health. Sequenced material: peripheral blood, taken on day 0 of AZD1222 vaccination. The chain employs TRBV24-1 and TRBJ1-2; TRBD1 agrees at 8 bases. The CDR3 coding sequence is TGTGCCACCAGTGATTTATCAGGGGGCGCGAATGGCTACACCTTC. Encoded protein: CATSDLSGGANGYTF.